A single sample gave rise to the 17 T cell receptor beta chains below, sequenced in a study of blood T cells in healthy people across ages. A second PCR of about 7 to 12 cycles used a sample-barcoded 5' primer and a J-beta primer mix. A single record per CDR3 protein comes from TCRdb applying MiXCR to the 5' RACE reads. The profile shows over 300,000 distinct CDR3 sequences, roughly half of them singletons. Sequencing used blood. Receptor source: a man in his 60s in good health.

This clonotype turned up a few times. The V gene is TRBV27, the J gene TRBJ1-4; possible D gene TRBD1, 6 bases. Germline V gene lookup returns CDR1 MNHEY and CDR2 SMNVEV (reference sequence). The CDR3 is 17 amino acids. V gave up 2 bases and J gave up 0 bases, with 13 bases separating them. CDR3 bases: TGTGCCAGCAGTTTAATATGGGGGCCCTCAACTAATGAAAAACTGTTTTTT. Residues: CASSLIWGPSTNEKLFF.

This clonotype was found a few times. The chain uses TRBV28 and TRBJ2-1, with 11 nucleotides matching TRBD1. Germline lookup yields CDR1 MDHEN and CDR2 SYDVKM. The CDR3 covers 12 residues. V gave up 7 bases and J gave up 15 bases; unmatched junction bases: 8. The CDR3 coding sequence is TGTGCCAGCATTCTTGGACAGGGGGCTCCGTTCTTC. Protein sequence: CASILGQGAPFF.

The V call is TRBV5-4, the J call TRBJ2-7; D possibly matches TRBD1 or TRBD2 (5 bases each). The J call may be incorrect, as the DNA end agrees better with TRBJ2-4. Germline lookup yields CDR1 SGHNT and CDR2 YYREEE (reference sequence). The CDR3 extends over 14 amino acids. The DNA for the CDR3 is TGTGCCAGCAGCTTAGGGACCCAGTGGGACATTCAGTACTTC. Amino acids: CASSLGTQWDIQYF.

This clonotype was counted ten times or more. This rearrangement joins TRBV11-2 to TRBJ2-4; the D is unclear. The CDR3 runs to 15 residues. Trimming took off 0 bases at V and 3 bases at J, with 9 bases between the two ends. The germline CDR1 and CDR2 sequences are SGHAT and FQNNGV. Here the CDR3 reads CASSLDRRFKNIQYF. As DNA, the CDR3 is TGTGCCAGCAGCTTAGATCGTAGATTCAAAAACATTCAGTACTTC.

The chain recombines TRBV7-2 with TRBJ1-5; 8 nucleotides line up with TRBD1. The V segment lost 5 bases and the J segment 2 bases; nucleotides outside the gene matches: 5. Germline-derived CDR1 and CDR2 are SGHTA and FQGNSA. The CDR3 is 15 amino acids. Written as DNA, the CDR3 is TGTGCCAGCAGCGCCAGGGGGCCGGGCAATCAGCCCCAGCATTTT. This encodes CASSARGPGNQPQHF. Supplemented by reference TRBV7-2 and TRBJ1-5, the full variable domain reads GAGVSQSPSNKVTEKGKDVELRCDPISGHTALYWYRQSLGQGLEFLIYFQGNSAPDKSGLPSDRFSAERTGGSVSTLTIQRTQQEDSAVYLCASSARGPGNQPQHFGDGTRLSIL.

The chain recombines TRBV20-1 with TRBJ2-1, with 12 bases that match TRBD2. This CDR3 has 16 residues. With V trimmed by 1 base and J by 5 bases, 6 bases remained unmatched. CDR1 is DFQATT and CDR2 is SNEGSKA in the germline V gene (reference sequence). This CDR3 reads CSARGGTSGLDNEQFF. The CDR3 DNA is TGCAGTGCTAGAGGGGGGACTAGCGGGCTGGACAATGAGCAGTTCTTC.

This rearrangement joins TRBV6-6 to TRBJ1-5; D gene uncertain. Germline loops: CDR1 MNHNY, CDR2 SVGAGI (reference sequence). V was pared by 10 bases and J by 0 bases, with 13 bases between. The CDR3 is made up of 14 amino acids. CDR3 region: CATSWSDSNQPQHF. In nucleotides, the CDR3 is TGTGCCACCTCGTGGAGCGATAGCAATCAGCCCCAGCATTTT.

The V call is TRBV5-1, the J call TRBJ2-3; 11 bases fit TRBD2. The CDR3 runs to 15 residues. V gave up 1 base and J gave up 4 bases; unmatched junction bases: 2. Germline V CDR1 and CDR2: SGHRS, YFSETQ. Written as DNA, the CDR3 is TGCGCCAGCAGCTTGAGTAGCGGGGGGGCAGATACGCAGTATTTT. Translating it yields CASSLSSGGADTQYF.

The gene calls are TRBV10-3 and TRBJ2-7; 8 bases align to TRBD2. The CDR3 covers 15 residues. V lost 3 bases and J lost 7; bases outside the gene matches: 11. In germline, CDR1 is ENHRY, CDR2 SYGVKD. CDR3 bases: TGTGCCATCAGTGACCCCGGGACTAGTGGAGGGGAGCAGTACTTC. It yields the protein CAISDPGTSGGEQYF.

Turning to this clonotype: One end of the junction does not line up with germline, which may come from a read error. The chain employs TRBV10-3 and TRBJ2-3, with 9 bases identical to TRBD1. From germline, CDR1 is ENHRY and CDR2 SYGVKD. The CDR3 totals 16 residues. The CDR3 DNA is TGTGCCATCAGCGAGTCCCTGGGACAGGGAAAAGATACGCAGTATTTT. This encodes CAISESLGQGKDTQYF.

This clonotype is medium-sized (0.01 to 0.1%) in the sample. A much larger clone lies one base from this, so it may be a read error. The chain uses TRBV12-3 or TRBV12-4 and TRBJ2-1; 9 bases fit TRBD2. Gene TRBJ2-7 matches the end of the DNA better, so the J call may be wrong. CDR3 size: 15 residues. In DNA, the CDR3 is TGTGCCAGCAGCCGGAGCGGGGGGCGCTACAATGAGCAGTACTTC. Its translation: CASSRSGGRYNEQYF.

About this clonotype itself: A much larger clone is a single base away; this may be a read error. The J gene is TRBJ2-5, the V gene TRBV6-2 or TRBV6-3; D might be TRBD2 (5 bases). CDR3 length: 12 amino acids. Trimming took 4 bases from V and 12 from J, leaving 15 bases between them. CDR1 and CDR2 (germline): MNHEY, SVGEGT. CDR3 protein: CASSLGRSGKYF. In DNA, the CDR3 is TGTGCCAGCAGTTTAGGGCGTTCGGGGAAGTACTTC.

CDR3 sequence reads: CASSRGQAQETQYF. CDR3 in DNA: TGTGCCAGCAGCCGAGGACAGGCTCAAGAGACCCAGTACTTC. The J gene is TRBJ2-5, the V gene TRBV13; TRBD1 aligns across 7 bases. With 5 bases clipped from V and 2 bases from J, the junction kept 5 bases outside the gene matches. The CDR3 is made up of 14 amino acids. Germline loops: CDR1 PRHDT, CDR2 FYEKMQ (reference sequence).

This clonotype has a handful of counts. The CDR3 region has the DNA TGTGCCAGCAGTCCCGACGGGGCACCTAATGAAAAACTGTTTTTT. It yields the protein CASSPDGAPNEKLFF. The chain has TRBV12-3 or TRBV12-4 and TRBJ1-4; weak D call: TRBD1 (5 bases). V lost 5 bases, J lost 3 bases, and 13 bases lay in between. The CDR3 is 15 residues long.

This clonotype was counted only a few times. The chain is built from TRBV12-3 or TRBV12-4 and TRBJ2-7; TRBD1 matches at 9 bases. The J segment lost 1 base and the V segment lost 4 bases, leaving 5 bases of the junction unmatched. This CDR3 contains 15 residues. CDR3 sequence reads: CASSSFGTGSYEQYF. The CDR3 DNA is TGTGCCAGCAGTTCCTTCGGGACAGGGTCCTACGAGCAGTACTTC.

This chain joins TRBV7-9 and TRBJ1-6; tentative D call: TRBD1 (6 bases). Trimming removed 5 bases at V and 9 bases at J, with 14 bases between. The CDR3 has 14 amino acids. Germline CDR1 SEHNR, CDR2 FQNEAQ (reference sequence). In DNA form, the CDR3 reads TGTGCCAGCAGCCCCCTCACCAGGGGTTCACCCCTCCACTTT. Residues: CASSPLTRGSPLHF.

The chain joins TRBV6-5 to TRBJ2-7; 9 bases are a match to TRBD1. The CDR3 loop spans 15 amino acids. Germline CDR1 is MNHEY and CDR2 is SVGAGI. The V gene end was trimmed by 5 bases and the J gene end by 0 bases; junction bases not matched to a gene: 5. DNA of the CDR3: TGTGCCAGCAGTCCCCGGGACAGGGCCTCCTACGAGCAGTACTTC. Translating gives CASSPRDRASYEQYF.